In this sample, the clone carrying this TCR beta chain turned up many times. Its antigen is unknown. This sample is drawn from a study of spatial heterogeneity in lung cancer. Regarding time point: sample taken at primary tumor resection. Every individual TCR cDNA molecule carried its own unique molecular identifier, which allowed correction of PCR and sequencing errors. TCRdb reanalysed the 5' RACE reads using MiXCR and keeps one entry per CDR3 protein. The repertoire holds about 9,900 distinct CDR3 sequences, with over 6% as singletons. Trimming shortened V by 5 bases and J by 5 bases, and 12 bases separated the two germline ends. The V gene's germline CDR1 is SGHTA and CDR2 FQGNSA. This CDR3 spans 13 amino acids. Study results and caveats: In tumors, expanded intratumoral alpha and beta TCR counts tracked mutation counts.

The J gene is TRBJ2-5, the V gene TRBV7-2; D remains ambiguous. Sequenced here: lung tumor tissue, sampled at surgery. This clonotype was obtained from a female donor with early-stage non-small cell lung cancer. The CDR3 nucleotides read TGTGCCAGCAGCGCCCAAAGCTGGGAGACCCAGTACTTC. This sequence encodes CASSAQSWETQYF.